This T cell receptor beta chain was recovered during a study of cytomegalovirus exposure and HLA in healthy donors. V dropped 3 bases and J dropped 3 bases, with 9 bases sitting between them. Germline lookup yields CDR1 MGHRA and CDR2 YSYEKL. The CDR3 loop spans 13 amino acids. A multiplex PCR was run with 60 Vbeta primers and 13 Jbeta primers. The repertoire was sequenced with immunoSEQ multiplex PCR; TCRdb's copy has only in-frame clones and lacks some. The profile covers about 98,000 clones, with over 65% appearing a single time and 16% taken by the ten largest. The sequence was collected from a man aged 60-69 years in good health and CMV-seropositive. Sequences were obtained from PBMCs. The chain has TRBV4-1 and TRBJ2-7; a weak D match, TRBD2 (6 bases). CDR3 sequence reads: CASSQGLVYEQYF. The CDR3 region has the DNA TGCGCCAGCAGCCAGGGACTCGTCTACGAGCAGTACTTC.